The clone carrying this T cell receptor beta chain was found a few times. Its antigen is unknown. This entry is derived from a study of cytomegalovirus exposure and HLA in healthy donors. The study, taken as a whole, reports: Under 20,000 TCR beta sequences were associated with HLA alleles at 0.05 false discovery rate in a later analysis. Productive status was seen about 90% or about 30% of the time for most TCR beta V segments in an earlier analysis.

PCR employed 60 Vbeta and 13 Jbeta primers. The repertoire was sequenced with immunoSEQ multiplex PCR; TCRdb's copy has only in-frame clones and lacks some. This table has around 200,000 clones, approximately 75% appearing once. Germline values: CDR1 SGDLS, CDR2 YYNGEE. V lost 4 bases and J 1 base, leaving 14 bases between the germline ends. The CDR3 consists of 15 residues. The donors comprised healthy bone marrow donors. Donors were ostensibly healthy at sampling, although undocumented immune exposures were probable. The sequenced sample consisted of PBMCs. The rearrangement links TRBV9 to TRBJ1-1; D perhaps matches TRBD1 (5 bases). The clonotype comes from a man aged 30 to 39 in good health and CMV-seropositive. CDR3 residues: CASSPQVARNTEAFF. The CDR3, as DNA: TGTGCCAGCAGCCCACAGGTCGCCAGGAACACTGAAGCTTTCTTT.